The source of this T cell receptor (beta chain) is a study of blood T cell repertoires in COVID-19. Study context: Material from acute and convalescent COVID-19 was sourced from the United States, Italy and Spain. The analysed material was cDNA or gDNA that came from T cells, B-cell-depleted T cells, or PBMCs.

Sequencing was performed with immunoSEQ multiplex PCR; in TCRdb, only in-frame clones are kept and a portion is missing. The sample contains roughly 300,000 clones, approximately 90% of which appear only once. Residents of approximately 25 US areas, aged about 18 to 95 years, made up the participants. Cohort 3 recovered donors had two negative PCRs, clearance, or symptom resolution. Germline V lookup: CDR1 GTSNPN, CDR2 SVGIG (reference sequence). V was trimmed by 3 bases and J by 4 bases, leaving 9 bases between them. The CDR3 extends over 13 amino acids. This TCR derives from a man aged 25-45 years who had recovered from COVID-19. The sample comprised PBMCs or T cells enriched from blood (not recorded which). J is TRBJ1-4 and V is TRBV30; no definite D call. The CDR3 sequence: CAWRPRFNEKLFF. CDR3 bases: TGTGCCTGGAGACCCAGATTTAATGAAAAACTGTTTTTT.